The 5 T cell receptor beta chains in this list originate from one sample, sequenced in a study of T cells in Graves' hyperthyroidism and ophthalmopathy. Researchers amplified the TCR beta CDR3 regions from RNA transcripts. Researchers ran a first-round RT-PCR on the TCR CDR3 using the HTBI primer set. One entry per CDR3 protein results from TCRdb running MiXCR on the multiplex PCR reads. The sample yields more than 350,000 distinct CDR3 sequences, roughly a sixth seen once. Sequencing was performed on blood. The receptors derive from a woman aged 30 to 39 with Graves' hyperthyroidism that later progressed to Graves' ophthalmopathy.

At least ten counts were recorded for this clonotype. The rearrangement uses TRBV2 and TRBJ1-2, with D possibly being TRBD1 (5 bases). Germline-derived CDR1 and CDR2 are SNHLY and FYNNEI. The CDR3 sequence is 13 residues long. Deletions cut 9 bases from V and 5 bases from J, with 16 bases between. For the CDR3, the DNA is TGTGCCAGTACCGGGGGGGAGGCATATGGCTACACCTTC. It is translated as CASTGGEAYGYTF.

This clonotype was counted many times. This chain joins TRBV7-2 and TRBJ2-3, with 12 bases fitting TRBD2. The CDR3 is made up of 15 amino acids. V lost 1 base, J lost 5 bases, and 1 base stayed unmatched. In germline, CDR1 is SGHTA, CDR2 FQGNSA. CDR3 bases: TGTGCCAGCAGCTTAGTACTAGCGGGAGGAGATACGCAGTATTTT. This translates into CASSLVLAGGDTQYF.

This clonotype was found many times. The rearrangement uses TRBV2 and TRBJ2-5; tentative D call: TRBD1 (6 bases). The length of the CDR3 is 16 residues. V dropped 3 bases and J dropped 5 bases, with 19 bases sitting between them. Germline V gene sequence: CDR1 SNHLY, CDR2 FYNNEI. DNA of the CDR3: TGTGCCAGCAGTGACCTCCAGGGGTCGGTCACGGAGACCCAGTACTTC. It is translated as CASSDLQGSVTETQYF.

Ten or more counts support this clonotype. The rearrangement links TRBV5-1 to TRBJ1-1; D is unresolved. This CDR3 is 16 amino acids long. The germline gives CDR1 SGHRS, CDR2 YFSETQ. V lost 0 bases and J 0 bases, leaving 12 bases between the germline ends. The CDR3 region is CASSLGDTEVNTEAFF. Here the CDR3 DNA reads TGCGCCAGCAGCTTGGGCGACACAGAAGTGAACACTGAAGCTTTCTTT.

This clonotype was seen many times. The rearrangement uses TRBV28 and TRBJ1-2; tentatively, D is TRBD1 (6 bases). The CDR3 length is 13 residues. The V end was cut by 7 bases, the J end by 1 base, with 10 bases between. Germline CDR1 MDHEN, CDR2 SYDVKM. CDR3 in amino acids: CASTRTDNYGYTF. Here the CDR3 DNA reads TGTGCCAGCACAAGGACAGATAACTATGGCTACACCTTC.